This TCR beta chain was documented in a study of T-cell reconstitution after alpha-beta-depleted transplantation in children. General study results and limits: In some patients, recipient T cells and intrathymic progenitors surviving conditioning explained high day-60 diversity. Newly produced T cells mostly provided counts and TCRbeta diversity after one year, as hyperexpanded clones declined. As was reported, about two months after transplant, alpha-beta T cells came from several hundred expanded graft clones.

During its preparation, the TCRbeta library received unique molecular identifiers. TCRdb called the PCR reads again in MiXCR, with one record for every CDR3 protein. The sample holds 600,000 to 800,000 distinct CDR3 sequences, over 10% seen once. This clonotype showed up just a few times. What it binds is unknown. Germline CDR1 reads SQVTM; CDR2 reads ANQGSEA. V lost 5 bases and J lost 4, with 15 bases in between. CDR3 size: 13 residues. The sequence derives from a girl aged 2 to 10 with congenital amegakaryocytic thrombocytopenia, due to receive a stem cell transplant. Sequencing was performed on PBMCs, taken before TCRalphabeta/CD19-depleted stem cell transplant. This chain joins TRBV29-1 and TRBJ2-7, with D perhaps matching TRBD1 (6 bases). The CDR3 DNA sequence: TGCAGCGTTTCGACAGGAGAGTTGTACGAGCAGTACTTC. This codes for CSVSTGELYEQYF.